Listed below are T cell receptor beta chains from one sample, sequenced in a study of regulatory T cells in long-lasting Graves disease. TCRdb re-called the multiplex PCR reads through MiXCR, storing one row per CDR3 protein. The sample lists approximately 310,000 distinct CDR3 sequences, 15% to 20% occurring once. This material consisted of peripheral blood mononuclear cells (PBMCs), taken at new diagnosis, from a patient treated with antithyroid drugs. The receptors come from a female donor with Graves disease. Both conserved end residues are part of each CDR3. Fields, in order: V gene, CDR3 length, J gene, D gene, clone size, CDR3 protein, CDR3 DNA. The D gene is left open where the match is weak. Clone size is not always given. Where it is, it says once, few, many or a class for expanded clones.

>TRBV30|16|TRBJ2-3|NA|many
CAWSGPGPRATDTQYF
TGTGCCTGGAGTGGACCGGGACCGAGGGCCACAGATACGCAGTATTTT
>TRBV12-3/TRBV12-4|14|TRBJ2-3|NA|many
CASSFGLETDTQYF
TGTGCCAGCAGTTTTGGGCTAGAAACAGATACGCAGTATTTT
>TRBV18|10|TRBJ2-1|NA|NA
CASSANEQLF
TGTGCCAGCTCAGCTAATGAGCAGCTCTTC
>TRBV6-2/TRBV6-3|13|TRBJ2-7|NA|NA
CASQTTGRYEQYF
TGTGCCAGCCAGACGACGGGTAGATACGAGCAGTACTTC
>TRBV12-3/TRBV12-4|16|TRBJ2-7|TRBD2|many
CASSLNFGREPYEQYF
TGTGCCAGCAGTTTAAATTTTGGGAGGGAGCCCTACGAGCAGTACTTC
>TRBV6-1|12|TRBJ1-2|NA|many
CASSTQALGYTF
TGTGCCAGCAGTACACAGGCTCTTGGCTACACCTTC
>TRBV19|14|TRBJ2-1|NA|few
CASSISPTWDEQFF
TGTGCCAGTAGTATAAGTCCTACCTGGGATGAGCAGTTCTTC
>TRBV12-3/TRBV12-4|13|TRBJ1-1|NA|many
CASDGALGTEAFF
TGTGCCAGCGATGGGGCACTCGGGACTGAAGCTTTCTTT
>TRBV24-1|14|TRBJ2-2|TRBD1|many
CATRGTGVPGELFF
TGTGCCACCAGGGGGACAGGGGTCCCCGGGGAGCTGTTTTTT
>TRBV28|12|TRBJ1-5|NA|many
CASSVTGEPQHF
TGTGCCAGCAGTGTGACCGGGGAGCCCCAGCATTTT
>TRBV5-8|14|TRBJ1-1|NA|NA
CASSFRLYHTEAFF
TGTGCCAGCAGCTTTAGGCTCTACCACACTGAAGCTTTCTTT
>TRBV19|15|TRBJ2-1|NA|many
CASSILALRYNEQFF
TGTGCCAGTAGTATTCTAGCTCTCCGCTACAATGAGCAGTTCTTC
>TRBV6-2/TRBV6-3|14|TRBJ2-3|TRBD1|NA
CASSRGQGSDTQYF
TGTGCCAGCAGTCGGGGACAGGGGTCCGATACGCAGTATTTT
>TRBV20-1|14|TRBJ1-1|NA|NA
CGATRQVKDAEAFF
TGCGGTGCTACCAGACAGGTGAAAGACGCTGAAGCTTTCTTT
>TRBV29-1|13|TRBJ2-6|NA|few
CSVKSGGANVLTF
TGCAGCGTTAAGTCAGGAGGGGCCAACGTCCTGACTTTC
>TRBV6-2/TRBV6-3|17|TRBJ1-2|NA|NA
CASSYSPIPGTEDGYTF
TGTGCCAGCAGTTACTCACCTATCCCCGGGACGGAGGATGGCTACACCTTC
>TRBV2|13|TRBJ1-4|NA|many
CAGTTATNEKLFF
TGTGCCGGTACTACGGCAACTAATGAAAAACTGTTTTTT
>TRBV28|14|TRBJ2-7|NA|many
CASSIYRDSDEQYF
TGTGCCAGCAGCATATACAGGGATTCGGACGAGCAGTACTTC
>TRBV3-1|17|TRBJ1-5|TRBD1|many
CASSQEGRQGAAQPQHF
TGTGCCAGCAGCCAGGAGGGTAGACAGGGGGCCGCTCAGCCCCAGCATTTT